This T cell receptor beta chain is drawn from a study of immune evolution from preneoplasia to lung adenocarcinoma. The repertoire was sequenced with immunoSEQ multiplex PCR; TCRdb's copy has only in-frame clones and lacks some. In the table there are under 6,000 clones, roughly 72% of which are singletons. Resections took place in Japan or China from about 2014 to 2018. General study results and limits: Top clone frequencies peaked in normal lung, apparently declining through invasive adenocarcinoma.

On this clone: The antigen remains undetermined.

CDR3 length: 15 residues. Trimming removed 2 bases from V and 8 bases from J, with 18 bases in between. CDR1 is MDHEN, CDR2 SYDVKM, per germline. Sequenced sample: FFPE adjacent normal lung tissue. The TCR was taken from a person aged 60 to 80 with lung adenocarcinoma. The V call is TRBV28, the J call TRBJ1-2; D remains ambiguous. This CDR3 is CASSLVTEPRDGYTF. CDR3 sequence (DNA): TGTGCCAGCAGTTTAGTGACGGAGCCAAGAGACGGCTACACCTTC.